A single T cell receptor (beta chain) is shown here with its context. The antigen this receptor binds is unknown. No much larger clone exists at a distance of one base, and base qualities are not known. This entry is derived from a study of T cell responses to AZD1222 COVID-19 vaccine (dated by TCRdb to about 2021). About the full investigation: TCR sequencing covered over 230 trial participants: roughly 200 given two doses of AZD1222 and 26 given two doses of MenACWY control vaccine. Trial participants were enrolled by age into 18-55, 56-69 and 70-plus year subgroups, with roughly 160, 29 and 62 TCR-sequenced participants respectively. Broad study findings and their caveats: The whole spike protein was spanned by vaccine-associated CD4 TCRs, and dominant responses were seen in regions 160-218 and 743-854. Reportedly, almost half of the unique spike-specific TCRs recognized epitopes lying outside the regions that are mutated in the B.1.351 and B.1.1.7 variants. Because no day 14 peak-response samples were available, the repertoires could be characterized only after the peak T cell response. Conclusions about previously exposed vaccinees are limited because only six or seven AZD1222 recipients were SARS-CoV-2 seropositive at baseline. After two AZD1222 doses, spike-specific TCR breadth and depth were significantly higher than at day 0 and than in MenACWY recipients. In the small 56-69-year group, the increase in depth fell short of significance, most likely because of low power. Participants were mostly white British and included more females than males, and it was suggested by the authors that clonal diversity may have been underestimated.

From the cysteine up to the phenylalanine, the CDR3 has a length of 14 residues. The retained sequence is limited to the CDR3, 42 bases, with the frame set at the first base. The germline V gene supplies CDR1 KGHSH and CDR2 LQKENI. Germline trimming: 3 bases from V, 4 bases from J; junction bases outside gene matches: 3. Explained via the paper, the time point label denotes: about 28 days (+/-7) after the second vaccine dose. AZD1222 recipients given second doses at about 4 weeks or at about 12 weeks were pooled, since spike-specific TCR depth and breadth were not found to differ between the two schedules. Vaccinee samples came from UK trials COV001 and COV002, including a single-blind randomized controlled phase 2/3 trial of AZD1222 (ChAdOx1 nCoV-19) in healthy adults. For TCRbeta chain sequencing, PBMC samples from trial participants were taken at day 0 and at day 28 after the second dose. The CDR3 regions of human TCRbeta chains were analyzed by immunosequencing. Concerning the study's data processing: Repertoire TCRs were matched against a reference library of SARS-CoV-2-specific TCRs generated with the MIRA antigen-specificity platform. Breadth was defined as the fraction of unique TCRs that were SARS-CoV-2-associated, and depth was defined as the fraction of total T cells that were SARS-CoV-2-associated. Each spike-specific TCR was assigned to its reactive spike region and to a CD4 or CD8 class using the MIRA data. Log10-transformed breadth and depth values were compared by one-way ANOVA with Sidak's multiple comparisons tests. The immuneACCESS repertoire file appears here via TCRdb, limited to in-frame rearrangements. These files lack a portion of the clones; in checked studies, under half of the deficit traces to unresolved V genes, and the cause of the others is not known. From that table come the V and J calls and clone size; the DNA was used to work out D and trimming. In all, the sample holds under 100,000 clones, and 70% to 90% of those were seen once. In total, the top ten clones hold roughly an eighth of the sample.

The chain uses TRBV18 and TRBJ1-2; 9 nucleotides in the junction match TRBD1. The sequence was collected from an adult who received the AZD1222 COVID-19 vaccine. The starting material was peripheral blood, obtained 28 days after the second AZD1222 dose. At the DNA level, the sequence is TGTGCCAGCTCACCCACGACAGGGGGCTATGGCTACACCTTC. Its coded protein is CASSPTTGGYGYTF.